This is a list of T cell receptor beta chains from one sample in a study of blood T cell repertoires in COVID-19. Sequencing was performed with immunoSEQ multiplex PCR; in TCRdb, only in-frame clones are kept and a portion is missing. The table records about 36,000 clones, approximately 90% of them present only once. The specimen sequenced was peripheral blood. The origin of the receptors is a human donor in a cohort sampled during active COVID-19. Each CDR3 is given with its conserved first and last residue. A D gene is named only where the DNA matches it firmly. Some rows mark clone size as missing; the rest say once, few, many or name a class of expanded clone.

CDR3nt: TGTGCCAGCAGTCCCGGGGACAGAATAAATGAAAAACTGTTTTTT
CDR3aa: CASSPGDRINEKLFF
v_gene: TRBV25-1
abundance: .
d_gene: TRBD1
j_gene: TRBJ1-4

CDR3nt: TGCGCCAGCAGCACGTCCGGGACAACGAACACCGGGGAGCTGTTTTTT
CDR3aa: CASSTSGTTNTGELFF
v_gene: TRBV4-1
abundance: few
d_gene: .
j_gene: TRBJ2-2

CDR3nt: TGTGCCAGCAGTTCGCCCGGGAGCCTGTCCTACGAGCAGTACTTC
CDR3aa: CASSSPGSLSYEQYF
v_gene: TRBV6-2/TRBV6-3
abundance: .
d_gene: .
j_gene: TRBJ2-7

CDR3nt: TGTGCCATCAGTGAGGATCAGGGACTCTCCTACGAGCAGTACTTC
CDR3aa: CAISEDQGLSYEQYF
v_gene: TRBV10-3
abundance: .
d_gene: .
j_gene: TRBJ2-7

CDR3nt: TGTGCCAGCATCCCAGGGGGGACAGGGTACCAGCCCCAGCATTTT
CDR3aa: CASIPGGTGYQPQHF
v_gene: TRBV6-2/TRBV6-3
abundance: .
d_gene: TRBD1
j_gene: TRBJ1-5

CDR3nt: TGTGCCAGCAGCTTCCGGAGGACGGCCAAAAACATTCAGTACTTC
CDR3aa: CASSFRRTAKNIQYF
v_gene: TRBV5-6
abundance: .
d_gene: .
j_gene: TRBJ2-4

CDR3nt: TGTGCCAGCAGGAGACAGGGGTTTGGGGCTTACGAGCAGTACTTC
CDR3aa: CASRRQGFGAYEQYF
v_gene: TRBV7-2
abundance: .
d_gene: TRBD1
j_gene: TRBJ2-7

CDR3nt: TGTGCCAGCAGCCTACGGGGGACTAGCGGGAGTTACAATGAGCAGTTCTTC
CDR3aa: CASSLRGTSGSYNEQFF
v_gene: TRBV11-2
abundance: .
d_gene: TRBD2
j_gene: TRBJ2-1

CDR3nt: TGTGCCAGCTCACCTACAGGGGATTATGGCTACACCTTC
CDR3aa: CASSPTGDYGYTF
v_gene: TRBV18
abundance: .
d_gene: TRBD1
j_gene: TRBJ1-2

CDR3nt: TGTGCCAGCAGGCCCCCGGGACAGTCCCCCCCACCCCTCCACTTT
CDR3aa: CASRPPGQSPPPLHF
v_gene: TRBV28
abundance: .
d_gene: TRBD1
j_gene: TRBJ1-6

CDR3nt: TGTGCCAGCAGCCAACCTCTTCGAGCGGAAAGCCGGTCACCCCTCCACTTT
CDR3aa: CASSQPLRAESRSPLHF
v_gene: TRBV3-1/TRBV3-2
abundance: .
d_gene: .
j_gene: TRBJ1-6

CDR3nt: TGTGCCTGGAACCTGGGACACCGTAGGGAGACCCAGTACTTC
CDR3aa: CAWNLGHRRETQYF
v_gene: TRBV30
abundance: .
d_gene: .
j_gene: TRBJ2-5

CDR3nt: TGTGCCAGCAGCAGGGACAGGCGGGTTGGGTCACCCCTCCACTTT
CDR3aa: CASSRDRRVGSPLHF
v_gene: TRBV13
abundance: .
d_gene: TRBD1
j_gene: TRBJ1-6

CDR3nt: TGTGCCAGCAGCTTGGGGGGGCTGAACACTGAAGCTTTCTTT
CDR3aa: CASSLGGLNTEAFF
v_gene: TRBV13
abundance: .
d_gene: .
j_gene: TRBJ1-1

CDR3nt: TGTGCCAGCAGCCCCAGGGCGGGAGTTACCTACAATGAGCAGTTCTTC
CDR3aa: CASSPRAGVTYNEQFF
v_gene: TRBV11-3
abundance: .
d_gene: TRBD2
j_gene: TRBJ2-1